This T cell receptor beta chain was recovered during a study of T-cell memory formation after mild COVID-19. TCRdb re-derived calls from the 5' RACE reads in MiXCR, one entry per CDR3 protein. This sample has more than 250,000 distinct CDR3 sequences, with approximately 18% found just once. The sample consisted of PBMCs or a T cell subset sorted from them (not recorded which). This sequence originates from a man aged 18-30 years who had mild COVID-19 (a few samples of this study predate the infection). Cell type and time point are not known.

The CDR3 DNA follows: TGTGCCAGCACTAAGGGGAGAGGAGAGACCCAGTACTTC. This sequence encodes CASTKGRGETQYF. J is TRBJ2-5 and V is TRBV6-6, with D tentatively TRBD1 or TRBD2 (5 bases each). The CDR3 spans 13 residues. V was clipped by 7 bases and J by 4 bases, with 13 bases between them. Germline CDR1 is MNHNY and CDR2 is SVGAGI (reference sequence).